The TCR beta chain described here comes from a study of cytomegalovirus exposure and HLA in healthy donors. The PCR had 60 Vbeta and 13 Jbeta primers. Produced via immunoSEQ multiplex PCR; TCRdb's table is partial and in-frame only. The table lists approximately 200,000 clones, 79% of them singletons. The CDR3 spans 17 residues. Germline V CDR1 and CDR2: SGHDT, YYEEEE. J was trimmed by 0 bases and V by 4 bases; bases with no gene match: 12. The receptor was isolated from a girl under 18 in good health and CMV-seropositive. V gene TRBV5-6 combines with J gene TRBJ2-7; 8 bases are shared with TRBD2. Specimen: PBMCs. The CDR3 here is CASSQLGWGTSSYEQYF. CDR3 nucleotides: TGTGCCAGCAGCCAACTTGGTTGGGGGACTAGCTCCTACGAGCAGTACTTC. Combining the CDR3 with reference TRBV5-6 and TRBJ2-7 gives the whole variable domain DAGVTQSPTHLIKTRGQQVTLRCSPKSGHDTVSWYQQALGQGPQFIFQYYEEEERQRGNFPDRFSGHQFPNYSSELNVNALLLGDSALYLCASSQLGWGTSSYEQYFGPGTRLTVT.